This T cell receptor (beta chain) stems from a study of cytomegalovirus exposure and HLA in healthy donors. The PCR contained 60 Vbeta and 13 Jbeta primers. In the authors' methods: Later, 80 million or so unique TCR beta chains were counted in an analysis, and some 11 million of them were shared. Method: immunoSEQ multiplex PCR; TCRdb's copy keeps in-frame clones and lacks some. That table is the source of V, J and clone size, and D and trimming were worked out from the DNA. Of 130,000 to 150,000 clones listed, 70% to 75% are singletons. Healthy bone marrow donors formed the donor group. Investigators did not record CMV serostatus for this donor. Looked up from germline, CDR1 is SGHRS and CDR2 is YFSETQ. The V gene lost 3 bases and the J gene lost 7 bases, with 19 bases spanning the gap. The length of the CDR3 is 15 residues.

This TCR derives from a human donor in good health. Sequenced: PBMCs. The chain is built from TRBV5-1 and TRBJ1-1; D is ambiguous. The CDR3 here is CASSSVMAPVLEAFF. The CDR3 bases are TGCGCCAGCAGCTCCGTAATGGCACCAGTCCTTGAAGCTTTCTTT.